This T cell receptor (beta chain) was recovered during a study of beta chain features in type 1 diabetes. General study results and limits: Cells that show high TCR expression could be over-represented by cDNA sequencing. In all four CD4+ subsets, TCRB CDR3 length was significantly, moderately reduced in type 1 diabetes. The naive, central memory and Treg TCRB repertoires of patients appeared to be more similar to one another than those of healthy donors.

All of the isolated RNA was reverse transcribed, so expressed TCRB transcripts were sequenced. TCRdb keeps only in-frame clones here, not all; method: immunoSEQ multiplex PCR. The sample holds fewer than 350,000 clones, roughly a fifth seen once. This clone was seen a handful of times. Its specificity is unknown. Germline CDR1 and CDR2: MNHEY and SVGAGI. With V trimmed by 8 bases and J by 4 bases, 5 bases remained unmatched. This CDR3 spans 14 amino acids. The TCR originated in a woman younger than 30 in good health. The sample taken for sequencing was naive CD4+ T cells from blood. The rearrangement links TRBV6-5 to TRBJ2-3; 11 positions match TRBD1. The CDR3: CASGSGQGADTQYF. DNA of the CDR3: TGTGCCAGCGGCTCGGGACAGGGGGCAGATACGCAGTATTTT.